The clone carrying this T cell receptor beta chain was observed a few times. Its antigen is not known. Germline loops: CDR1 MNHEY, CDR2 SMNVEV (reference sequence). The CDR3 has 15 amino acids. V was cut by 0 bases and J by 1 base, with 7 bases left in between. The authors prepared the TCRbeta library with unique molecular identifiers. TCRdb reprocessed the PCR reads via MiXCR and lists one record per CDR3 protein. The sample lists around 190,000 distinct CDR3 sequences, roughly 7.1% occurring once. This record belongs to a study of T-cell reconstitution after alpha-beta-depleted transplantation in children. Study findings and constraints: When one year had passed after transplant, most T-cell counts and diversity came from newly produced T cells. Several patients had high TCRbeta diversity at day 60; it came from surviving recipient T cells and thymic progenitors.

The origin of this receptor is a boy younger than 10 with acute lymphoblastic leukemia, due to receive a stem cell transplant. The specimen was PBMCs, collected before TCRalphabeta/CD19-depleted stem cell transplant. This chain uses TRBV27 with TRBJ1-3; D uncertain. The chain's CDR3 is CASSLSRASGNTIYF. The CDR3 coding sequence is TGTGCCAGCAGTTTATCGAGAGCTTCTGGAAACACCATATATTTT.